The TCR beta chain under discussion was sequenced for a study of blood T cells in healthy people across ages. A second PCR, run for roughly 7 to 12 cycles, used a sample-barcoded 5' primer plus a J-beta primer mix. Every molecule of cDNA carried a tag from a template-switch adaptor with 12 random nucleotides. TCRdb redid the calling of the 5' RACE reads with MiXCR, one entry per CDR3 protein. The sample carries 1.5 million to 2 million distinct CDR3 sequences, around 48% recorded once. Study-level findings and limits: CMV status of donors was unknown, possibly confounding expanded clonotype changes. Estimates of total diversity, which came from one million sequenced T cells, were considered to be underestimates.

Germline CDR1 reads DFQATT; CDR2 reads SNEGSKA (reference sequence). The CDR3 length is 12 residues. Trimming took off 6 bases at V and 9 bases at J, with 17 bases between the two ends. This clonotype was seen a few times. Its antigen is not identified. This sequence was found in a woman between 40 and 55 years old in good health. This chain connects TRBV20-1 to TRBJ1-2; the D gene is possibly TRBD1 (6 bases). Sequencing was performed on blood. The chain's CDR3 is CSAAFRGTRYTF. CDR3 in DNA: TGCAGTGCAGCCTTCAGGGGCACACGCTACACCTTC.